Following are 20 T cell receptor beta chains from one sample sequenced in a study of blood T cell repertoires in COVID-19. The assay was immunoSEQ multiplex PCR, and TCRdb's table has in-frame clones only and misses some. Of about 180,000 clones in the sample, about 80% were seen once. Sequences were obtained from peripheral blood. The receptors stem from a woman between 65 and 79 years old with acute or convalescent COVID-19.

CDR3: CASSFRTGGLGEAFF. In nucleotides, the CDR3 is TGTGCCAGCAGTTTCCGGACAGGGGGCTTGGGTGAAGCTTTCTTT. This chain links TRBV28 with TRBJ1-1; 11 bases align to TRBD1. Germline V gives CDR1 MDHEN, CDR2 SYDVKM. This CDR3 has 15 residues. The ends lost 3 bases at V and 7 bases at J; junction bases unmatched: 7.

V is TRBV9 and J is TRBJ2-1, with 11 bases fitting TRBD2. The V segment lost 0 bases and the J segment 4 bases; nucleotides outside the gene matches: 0. Germline V gene data show CDR1 as SGDLS and CDR2 as YYNGEE. The CDR3 totals 15 residues. This CDR3 is CASSVGLAGYNEQFF. The DNA for the CDR3 is TGTGCCAGCAGCGTAGGACTAGCGGGGTACAATGAGCAGTTCTTC. The entire variable domain, with the rest obtained from reference TRBV9 and TRBJ2-1, is as follows: DSGVTQTPKHLITATGQRVTLRCSPRSGDLSVYWYQQSLDQGLQFLIQYYNGEERAKGNILERFSAQQFPDLHSELNLSSLELGDSALYFCASSVGLAGYNEQFFGPGTRLTVL.

This sequence joins TRBV3-1 (or the pseudogene TRBV3-2) and TRBJ2-3, with 7 bases identical to TRBD1. The CDR3 contains 15 residues. The V and J ends lost 5 bases and 8 bases, in that order; junction bases with no gene match: 13. Looked up from germline, CDR1 is LGHDT and CDR2 is YNNKEL (reference sequence). Here the CDR3 reads CASSFWGRPGGTQYF. In nucleotides, the CDR3 is TGTGCCAGCAGCTTTTGGGGCAGGCCAGGGGGTACGCAGTATTTT.

The V and J genes are TRBV28 and TRBJ2-2; D unclear. The CDR3 has 14 residues. The germline gives CDR1 MDHEN, CDR2 SYDVKM. V lost 6 bases, J lost 3 bases, and 11 bases lay in between. CDR3 in DNA: TGTGCCAGCAGGCTAGAAGGTTACACCGGGGAGCTGTTTTTT. As protein: CASRLEGYTGELFF.

The chain recombines TRBV29-1 with TRBJ1-1; the match to TRBD1 covers 8 bases. This CDR3 has 13 residues. V shed 4 bases, J shed 5 bases, and the junction held 6 bases outside the gene matches. Germline CDR1 SQVTM, CDR2 ANQGSEA. This CDR3 is CSVGSTGGTEAFF. Here the CDR3 DNA reads TGCAGCGTTGGATCAACAGGGGGGACTGAAGCTTTCTTT.

This rearrangement joins TRBV7-9 to TRBJ2-3; D is undetermined. Germline assignment: CDR1 SEHNR and CDR2 FQNEAQ (reference sequence). The V end was cut by 3 bases, the J end by 0 bases, with 7 bases between. The CDR3 is 14 residues long. The CDR3 here is CASSFAVSTDTQYF. CDR3 nucleotides: TGTGCCAGCAGCTTTGCGGTTAGCACAGATACGCAGTATTTT.

The rearrangement links TRBV12-3 or TRBV12-4 to TRBJ1-4; a weak D match, TRBD1 (6 bases). Trimming removed 6 bases at V and 8 bases at J, with 10 bases between. The CDR3 spans 12 residues. The CDR3 region has the DNA TGTGCCAGCAGGCCGCAGGGGGAAAAACTGTTTTTT. This encodes CASRPQGEKLFF.

This rearrangement joins TRBV19 to TRBJ2-3; D perhaps matches TRBD2 (6 bases). The length of the CDR3 is 17 residues. In germline, CDR1 is LNHDA, CDR2 SQIVND (reference sequence). V was cut by 4 bases and J by 5 bases, with 22 bases left in between. CDR3 sequence: CASSTQYGGLTIDTQYF. The CDR3 bases are TGTGCCAGTAGTACACAGTACGGGGGATTGACAATAGATACGCAGTATTTT.

The sample holds one count of this clone. The chain recombines TRBV5-1 with TRBJ1-2; tentatively, D is TRBD1 (6 bases). The germline gives CDR1 SGHRS, CDR2 YFSETQ. CDR3 length equals 16 residues. Trimming left V 0 bases short and J 5 bases short, with 17 bases between. CDR3 DNA sequence: TGCGCCAGCAGCTTGGGTCATCGGACAGAAAATTATGGCTACACCTTC. Translating it yields CASSLGHRTENYGYTF.

V gene TRBV19 combines with J gene TRBJ2-1; the match to TRBD2 covers 7 bases. The germline V gene encodes CDR1 LNHDA and CDR2 SQIVND (reference sequence). V shed 5 bases, J shed 4 bases, and the junction held 14 bases outside the gene matches. The CDR3 sequence is 17 residues long. The CDR3 loop is CASSGGWSRETYNEQFF. CDR3 coding DNA: TGTGCCAGTAGTGGGGGATGGTCGCGGGAGACTTACAATGAGCAGTTCTTC.

This clone was observed once. This sequence joins TRBV28 and TRBJ2-7, with 11 bases that match TRBD2. The junction had 5 bases not matched to a gene; V was cut back by 3 bases and J by 1 base. This CDR3 has 16 residues. Per the germline V gene, CDR1 is MDHEN and CDR2 is SYDVKM. CDR3 protein: CASSFLASGGSYEQYF. The CDR3 bases are TGTGCCAGCAGTTTTCTGGCTAGCGGGGGGTCCTACGAGCAGTACTTC.

The chain carries TRBV27 and TRBJ1-5; 7 positions agree with TRBD1. Germline loops: CDR1 MNHEY, CDR2 SMNVEV (reference sequence). V lost 5 bases to trimming and J lost 5 bases; unmatched junction nucleotides: 6. This CDR3 is built from 14 residues. The CDR3 protein is CASSRNRGDQPQHF. The DNA for the CDR3 is TGTGCCAGCAGTCGAAACAGGGGCGATCAGCCCCAGCATTTT.

This chain uses TRBV12-3 or TRBV12-4 with TRBJ2-7, with D perhaps TRBD2 (7 bases). The V end lost 8 bases, the J end lost 7 bases, and 18 bases lay between the germline ends. The CDR3 extends over 13 amino acids. Written as DNA, the CDR3 is TGTGCCAGCTCCTGGGGGGGGGCAGATGAGCAGTACTTC. Its translation is CASSWGGADEQYF.

This clone has more than one count but fewer than ten. The rearrangement uses TRBV5-6 and TRBJ2-7; D is perhaps TRBD2 (5 bases). Germline V CDR1 and CDR2: SGHDT, YYEEEE. The CDR3 has 14 amino acids. Between the trimmed V and J ends, which lost 1 base and 1 base, there was a span of 9 bases. The CDR3 DNA reads TGTGCCAGCAGCTTGATCCGCGGGTCCTACGAGCAGTACTTC. This gives the protein CASSLIRGSYEQYF.

The rearrangement links TRBV7-2 to TRBJ2-5, with D tentatively TRBD2 (6 bases). The V end was cut by 5 bases, the J end by 5 bases, with 18 bases between. Per the germline V gene, CDR1 is SGHTA and CDR2 is FQGNSA. There are 15 residues in the CDR3. This CDR3 reads CASSPGGVGGETQYF. The CDR3 region has the DNA TGTGCCAGCAGCCCCGGGGGTGTGGGCGGGGAGACCCAGTACTTC.

The CDR3 bases are TGCGCCAGCAGCCCGGGTCTGGCAACCCAGTACTTC. As protein: CASSPGLATQYF. The chain recombines TRBV5-1 with TRBJ2-5; D unresolved. The V gene lost 4 bases and the J gene lost 8 bases, with 12 bases spanning the gap. CDR3 length equals 12 residues. The germline V gene has CDR1 SGHRS and CDR2 YFSETQ.

The rearrangement links TRBV6-6 to TRBJ2-1, with D hard to call. CDR3 length: 14 residues. CDR1 is MNHNY and CDR2 is SVGAGI in the germline V gene (reference sequence). V was cut by 6 bases and J by 0 bases, with 9 bases left in between. Written as DNA, the CDR3 is TGTGCCAGCAGGGAGTCCAGCTCCTACAATGAGCAGTTCTTC. Its translation is CASRESSSYNEQFF.

V gene TRBV7-2 combines with J gene TRBJ2-7, with 12 bases that match TRBD2. With V trimmed by 3 bases and J by 4 bases, 7 bases remained unmatched. The germline V gene has CDR1 SGHTA and CDR2 FQGNSA. The CDR3 covers 16 residues. CDR3 coding DNA: TGTGCCAGCAGCTTCCGGACTAGCGGGGTGGAATACGAGCAGTACTTC. Protein: CASSFRTSGVEYEQYF.

V usage is TRBV2 and J usage is TRBJ1-5; TRBD1 aligns across 8 bases. This CDR3 spans 15 amino acids. V lost 5 bases to trimming and J lost 3 bases; unmatched junction nucleotides: 6. Per the germline V gene, CDR1 is SNHLY and CDR2 is FYNNEI. CDR3 sequence: CASSFRTGTNQPQHF. The CDR3 nucleotides read TGTGCCAGCAGTTTCAGGACAGGGACCAATCAGCCCCAGCATTTT.

This chain uses TRBV20-1 with TRBJ2-7; D is possibly TRBD2 (5 bases). The CDR3 runs to 11 residues. V was trimmed by 5 bases and J by 7 bases, leaving 12 bases between them. Per the germline V gene, CDR1 is DFQATT and CDR2 is SNEGSKA (reference sequence). The CDR3 sequence is CSAEGVWEQYF. DNA for the CDR3: TGCAGTGCTGAGGGCGTTTGGGAGCAGTACTTC.